This T cell receptor beta chain was identified during a study of CD8 T cells in ankylosing spondylitis (TCRdb year 2017). For the wider study: The study set out to find disease-linked TCR variants by profiling T cell receptor beta repertoires in ankylosing spondylitis patients and healthy donors. In total, the full study cohort was made up of 100 to 140 healthy donors and about two dozen ankylosing spondylitis patients. Peripheral blood was sampled, and synovial fluid was also collected from ankylosing spondylitis patients. Here is what the overall study found, with its caveats: In peripheral blood, the disease-linked clones were found at relatively low frequencies and had a CD8+ phenotype. The disease-linked clones were reported as significantly enriched in matched synovial fluid samples from ankylosing spondylitis patients. A TCR beta motif of several highly homologous amino acid variants appeared characteristic of blood from ankylosing spondylitis patients. Some of the motif variants had been reported before in the synovial fluid and blood of reactive arthritis patients, a finding that suggests common disease-initiation mechanisms.

In this sample, this clonotype turned up a few times. The specificity of this receptor is unknown. Base qualities are not at hand, and no much larger clone is one base apart. The listed sequencing device is Illumina HiSeq 2500. TCR beta libraries were prepared by quantitative 5'-RACE with molecular barcodes. The source study handled its data this way. To identify disease-linked TCR variants, a new computational method was used, one built on a probabilistic model of VDJ rearrangement. The public reads were quality trimmed at Q25 with fastp and then assembled into clones with MiXCR by TCRdb, keeping productive beta chains. CDR3 protein sequences are deduplicated, and each keeps its most common genes and DNA. The V and J calls, along with clone size, are taken from TCRdb and not from the paper's own processing. This sample is represented by some 800,000 distinct CDR3 sequences; about 10% of them were singletons. About 0.49% of the sample lies in the top ten.

Relative to germline, V is 0 bases shorter and J is 3 bases shorter, with 7 bases between their ends. Including the terminal cysteine and phenylalanine, the CDR3 comprises 14 residues. Just CDR3 DNA is preserved here, 42 bases in frame from base 1. The germline V gene encodes CDR1 SGDLS and CDR2 YYNGEE. This TCR came from a male donor with ankylosing spondylitis. The chain is assembled from TRBV9 and TRBJ1-5; no D segment can be confidently identified. Sequenced material: blood, either unsorted or a sorted T cell fraction (not recorded which). The nucleotide sequence is given as TGTGCCAGCAGCGTAGGGTTGGACAATCAGCCCCAGCATTTT. This codes for CASSVGLDNQPQHF.